These T cell receptor beta chains were read from a single sample in a study of shared clonotypes between healthy human individuals. TCRdb's copy holds only in-frame clones and misses some; the assay was immunoSEQ multiplex PCR. The sample lists some 2.3 million clones, 85% to 95% occurring once. The sample consisted of naive CD4+ T cells from PBMCs. All receptors come from a man between 18 and 35 years old in good health. Some clones in this sample may be carry-over from other donors' samples. The CDR3 runs from the conserved cysteine through the conserved F or W. The order of the fields is D gene, clone size, CDR3 length, J gene, V gene, CDR3 protein, CDR3 DNA. A D gene is named only where the DNA matches it firmly. A clone size is listed for some rows: how often the clone was seen (once, few, many), or a class if it is expanded.

d_gene: -
abundance: -
len: 15
j_gene: TRBJ2-1
v_gene: TRBV5-1
CDR3aa: CASSAQGGSYNEQFF
CDR3nt: TGCGCCAGCAGCGCCCAGGGAGGAAGCTACAATGAGCAGTTCTTC

d_gene: -
abundance: -
len: 13
j_gene: TRBJ1-1
v_gene: TRBV6-6
CDR3aa: CASSYELLMGAFF
CDR3nt: TGTGCCAGCAGTTACGAGCTGCTTATGGGAGCTTTCTTT

d_gene: TRBD2
abundance: -
len: 12
j_gene: TRBJ2-1
v_gene: TRBV11-3
CDR3aa: CASSSGRREQFF
CDR3nt: TGTGCCAGTTCTAGCGGGAGACGGGAGCAGTTCTTC

d_gene: -
abundance: -
len: 17
j_gene: TRBJ2-7
v_gene: TRBV4-2
CDR3aa: CASSQAGSYQSSYEQYF
CDR3nt: TGTGCCAGCAGCCAAGCAGGAAGCTACCAAAGCTCCTACGAGCAGTACTTC

d_gene: -
abundance: -
len: 14
j_gene: TRBJ2-1
v_gene: TRBV15
CDR3aa: CATSRADPGDEQFF
CDR3nt: TGTGCCACCAGCAGAGCAGATCCAGGGGATGAGCAGTTCTTC

d_gene: -
abundance: -
len: 15
j_gene: TRBJ1-1
v_gene: TRBV19
CDR3aa: CASSIDSSPRFEAFF
CDR3nt: TGTGCCAGTAGTATAGACTCCTCCCCACGGTTTGAAGCTTTCTTT

d_gene: TRBD1
abundance: -
len: 15
j_gene: TRBJ2-7
v_gene: TRBV11-1
CDR3aa: CASSQNRGPSYEQYF
CDR3nt: TGTGCCAGCAGCCAGAACAGGGGGCCCTCCTACGAGCAGTACTTC

d_gene: -
abundance: -
len: 14
j_gene: TRBJ2-7
v_gene: TRBV5-1
CDR3aa: CASSTTSSKYEQYF
CDR3nt: TGCGCCAGCAGCACCACAAGTAGCAAGTACGAGCAGTACTTC

d_gene: TRBD2
abundance: -
len: 15
j_gene: TRBJ2-2
v_gene: TRBV7-3
CDR3aa: CASSLTGGSTGELFF
CDR3nt: TGTGCCAGCAGCTTAACGGGAGGGAGCACCGGGGAGCTGTTTTTT

d_gene: TRBD2
abundance: few
len: 14
j_gene: TRBJ2-2
v_gene: TRBV7-9
CDR3aa: CASSNEREAGELFF
CDR3nt: TGTGCCAGCAGCAACGAGCGGGAGGCCGGGGAGCTGTTTTTT

d_gene: TRBD1
abundance: -
len: 16
j_gene: TRBJ2-2
v_gene: TRBV9
CDR3aa: CASSPTGGLYTGELFF
CDR3nt: TGTGCCAGCAGCCCGACAGGGGGTCTCTACACCGGGGAGCTGTTTTTT

d_gene: -
abundance: -
len: 15
j_gene: TRBJ2-3
v_gene: TRBV7-2
CDR3aa: CASSLGVASTDTQYF
CDR3nt: TGTGCCAGCAGCTTAGGGGTAGCAAGCACAGATACGCAGTATTTT

d_gene: -
abundance: -
len: 14
j_gene: TRBJ1-2
v_gene: TRBV4-1
CDR3aa: CASSQDGGSYGYTF
CDR3nt: TGCGCCAGCAGCCAAGATGGTGGCTCCTATGGCTACACCTTC

d_gene: -
abundance: -
len: 13
j_gene: TRBJ1-2
v_gene: TRBV6-1
CDR3aa: CASRPSGNYGYTF
CDR3nt: TGTGCCAGCAGGCCCTCGGGGAACTATGGCTACACCTTC

d_gene: -
abundance: -
len: 16
j_gene: TRBJ1-5
v_gene: TRBV2
CDR3aa: CASSTGPGDSNQPQHF
CDR3nt: TGTGCCAGCAGTACTGGTCCCGGCGATAGCAATCAGCCCCAGCATTTT

d_gene: TRBD1
abundance: -
len: 15
j_gene: TRBJ2-1
v_gene: TRBV11-3
CDR3aa: CASSSRDRGSGEQFF
CDR3nt: TGTGCCAGCAGCTCTCGGGACAGGGGGAGTGGTGAGCAGTTCTTC

d_gene: -
abundance: -
len: 15
j_gene: TRBJ1-5
v_gene: TRBV5-1
CDR3aa: CASSLGGRSNQPQHF
CDR3nt: TGCGCCAGCAGCTTGGGAGGTCGGAGCAATCAGCCCCAGCATTTT

d_gene: -
abundance: -
len: 14
j_gene: TRBJ2-7
v_gene: TRBV11-2
CDR3aa: CASSLEVSTYEQYF
CDR3nt: TGTGCCAGCAGCTTGGAGGTGTCCACCTACGAGCAGTACTTC

d_gene: -
abundance: -
len: 14
j_gene: TRBJ2-5
v_gene: TRBV11-2
CDR3aa: CASSPSRIQETQYF
CDR3nt: TGTGCCAGCAGCCCGTCGAGGATCCAAGAGACCCAGTACTTC

d_gene: -
abundance: once
len: 15
j_gene: TRBJ2-7
v_gene: TRBV19
CDR3aa: CASSRHEKGGYEQYF
CDR3nt: TGTGCCAGTAGTCGACACGAAAAAGGGGGTTACGAGCAGTACTTC

d_gene: TRBD2
abundance: -
len: 18
j_gene: TRBJ2-3
v_gene: TRBV5-1
CDR3aa: CASSLGSGGAQHIDTQYF
CDR3nt: TGCGCCAGCAGCTTGGGGTCGGGAGGGGCCCAGCACATAGATACGCAGTATTTT

d_gene: -
abundance: -
len: 14
j_gene: TRBJ1-2
v_gene: TRBV7-9
CDR3aa: CASSSGAGSYGYTF
CDR3nt: TGTGCCAGCAGCTCGGGAGCCGGATCTTATGGCTACACCTTC

d_gene: TRBD1
abundance: -
len: 15
j_gene: TRBJ1-2
v_gene: TRBV7-2
CDR3aa: CASSRPTGSNYGYTF
CDR3nt: TGTGCCAGCAGCCGCCCGACAGGGAGTAACTATGGCTACACCTTC

d_gene: -
abundance: -
len: 15
j_gene: TRBJ2-3
v_gene: TRBV9
CDR3aa: CASSVAASNTDTQYF
CDR3nt: TGTGCCAGCAGCGTAGCGGCTAGCAACACAGATACGCAGTATTTT

d_gene: -
abundance: -
len: 15
j_gene: TRBJ1-3
v_gene: TRBV5-6
CDR3aa: CASSFSPASGNTIYF
CDR3nt: TGTGCCAGCAGCTTCTCCCCAGCCTCTGGAAACACCATATATTTT

d_gene: TRBD2
abundance: -
len: 16
j_gene: TRBJ2-2
v_gene: TRBV5-4
CDR3aa: CASSTSGRANTGELFF
CDR3nt: TGTGCCAGCAGCACTAGCGGGAGGGCGAACACCGGGGAGCTGTTTTTT

d_gene: TRBD2
abundance: once
len: 15
j_gene: TRBJ2-7
v_gene: TRBV5-3
CDR3aa: CARSKRLAGEGEQYF
CDR3nt: TGTGCCAGAAGTAAACGACTAGCGGGAGAAGGCGAGCAGTACTTC

d_gene: TRBD1
abundance: -
len: 15
j_gene: TRBJ2-7
v_gene: TRBV5-1
CDR3aa: CASSLRDRGSYEQYF
CDR3nt: TGCGCCAGCAGCTTACGGGACAGGGGCTCCTACGAGCAGTACTTC

d_gene: TRBD2
abundance: -
len: 16
j_gene: TRBJ2-7
v_gene: TRBV18
CDR3aa: CASSSSTSGSNYEQYF
CDR3nt: TGTGCCAGCTCATCCTCGACTAGCGGGAGTAACTACGAGCAGTACTTC

d_gene: -
abundance: -
len: 14
j_gene: TRBJ2-7
v_gene: TRBV7-2
CDR3aa: CASSRQGGFYEQYF
CDR3nt: TGTGCCAGCAGCCGACAGGGAGGGTTCTACGAGCAGTACTTC

d_gene: -
abundance: -
len: 13
j_gene: TRBJ2-1
v_gene: TRBV27
CDR3aa: CASTAGSYNEQFF
CDR3nt: TGTGCCAGCACCGCCGGGAGCTACAATGAGCAGTTCTTC

d_gene: -
abundance: -
len: 17
j_gene: TRBJ1-3
v_gene: TRBV9
CDR3aa: CASSVGPYISSGNTIYF
CDR3nt: TGTGCCAGCAGCGTAGGGCCCTACATAAGCTCTGGAAACACCATATATTTT

d_gene: -
abundance: -
len: 15
j_gene: TRBJ2-6
v_gene: TRBV27
CDR3aa: CASSPGRPGANVLTF
CDR3nt: TGTGCCAGCAGCCCAGGCCGTCCTGGGGCCAACGTCCTGACTTTC

d_gene: TRBD1
abundance: once
len: 14
j_gene: TRBJ1-3
v_gene: TRBV6-5
CDR3aa: CASSPQGAGNTIYF
CDR3nt: TGTGCCAGCAGTCCCCAGGGGGCCGGAAACACCATATATTTT

d_gene: -
abundance: -
len: 11
j_gene: TRBJ1-1
v_gene: TRBV12-5
CDR3aa: CASGLDSEAFF
CDR3nt: TGTGCTAGTGGTTTAGACAGTGAAGCTTTCTTT

d_gene: -
abundance: -
len: 14
j_gene: TRBJ2-5
v_gene: TRBV29-1
CDR3aa: CSVEDRGRAETQYF
CDR3nt: TGCAGCGTTGAAGATCGTGGCAGGGCAGAGACCCAGTACTTC

d_gene: -
abundance: -
len: 13
j_gene: TRBJ2-7
v_gene: TRBV5-1
CDR3aa: CASSLAQGNEQYF
CDR3nt: TGCGCCAGCAGCTTGGCCCAGGGCAACGAGCAGTACTTC

d_gene: TRBD2
abundance: -
len: 17
j_gene: TRBJ2-2
v_gene: TRBV7-9
CDR3aa: CASSLEGLAGGTGELFF
CDR3nt: TGTGCCAGCAGCTTAGAGGGACTAGCGGGAGGCACCGGGGAGCTGTTTTTT

d_gene: TRBD2
abundance: once
len: 15
j_gene: TRBJ2-7
v_gene: TRBV25-1
CDR3aa: CASSELGLAGVEQYF
CDR3nt: TGTGCCAGCAGTGAATTAGGACTAGCGGGAGTCGAGCAGTACTTC

d_gene: TRBD2
abundance: -
len: 16
j_gene: TRBJ2-1
v_gene: TRBV7-9
CDR3aa: CASSNVRTSGSNEQFF
CDR3nt: TGTGCCAGCAGCAACGTCAGGACTAGCGGGAGTAATGAGCAGTTCTTC

d_gene: TRBD2
abundance: -
len: 17
j_gene: TRBJ2-1
v_gene: TRBV9
CDR3aa: CASSVDSGTSGRYEQFF
CDR3nt: TGTGCCAGCAGCGTCGATAGTGGGACTAGCGGGAGGTATGAGCAGTTCTTC

d_gene: -
abundance: -
len: 16
j_gene: TRBJ1-3
v_gene: TRBV19
CDR3aa: CASSDPPSRAGNTIYF
CDR3nt: TGTGCCAGTAGTGACCCTCCAAGCAGGGCTGGAAACACCATATATTTT